This T cell receptor (beta chain) emerged from a study of T-cell memory formation after mild COVID-19. CDR1 is MNHEY, CDR2 SVGAGI, per germline. CDR3 length: 13 residues. Findings and caveats of the study: A balance of CD4 and CD8 characterized clones contracting day 15 to 85, whereas later expanders leaned CD4+. Specificity for SARS-CoV-2 was not confirmed among the second-wave clones peaking on day 37. Cross-reactive memory apparently joined, as some responding clones appeared in pre-infection memory.

This clonotype was observed a handful of times. Its antigen is unknown. A junction end diverges from the germline sequence, so it may reflect a read error. After 5'RACE with constant-segment primers, TCR alpha and TCR beta cDNA libraries carrying sample barcodes and UMIs were obtained. TCRdb redid the calling of the 5' RACE reads with MiXCR, one entry per CDR3 protein. This table has 280,000 or so distinct CDR3 sequences, more than 15% appearing once. The specimen was PBMCs or a T cell subset sorted from them (not recorded which). V and J are TRBV6-5 and TRBJ2-5; no clear D. The receptor was isolated from a man in his late teens or twenties who had mild COVID-19 (a few samples of this study predate the infection). Cell type and time point are not known. CDR3 nucleotide sequence: TGTCCCAGCAAAGACTTTTCAAAAGAGACCCAGTACTTC. It specifies CPSKDFSKETQYF.